This TCR beta chain was profiled in a study of blood T cell repertoires in COVID-19. Background on the study: Acute and convalescent COVID-19 specimens originated in the United States, Italy and Spain. T cells, B-cell-depleted T cells, or PBMCs provided the cDNA or gDNA that served as material.

The CDR3 runs to 13 residues. CDR1 and CDR2 (germline): SQVTM, ANQGSEA. The J segment lost 1 base and the V segment lost 5 bases, leaving 5 bases of the junction unmatched. Those enrolled, adults aged about 18 to 89 years, came from 20 to 25 US areas. Which cohort a participant joined came from the clinical history participants gave. Sequencing was performed with immunoSEQ multiplex PCR; in TCRdb, only in-frame clones are kept and a portion is missing. The repertoire holds about 400,000 clones, with roughly 86% as singletons. The V call is TRBV29-1, the J call TRBJ2-7; 7 bases line up with TRBD1. The specimen was PBMCs or T cells enriched from blood (not recorded which). The source of this sequence is a woman aged 40 to 49 with acute COVID-19. The CDR3, as DNA: TGCAGCGTTACAGGGGTAGGGTCCTACGAGCAGTACTTC. This sequence encodes CSVTGVGSYEQYF.